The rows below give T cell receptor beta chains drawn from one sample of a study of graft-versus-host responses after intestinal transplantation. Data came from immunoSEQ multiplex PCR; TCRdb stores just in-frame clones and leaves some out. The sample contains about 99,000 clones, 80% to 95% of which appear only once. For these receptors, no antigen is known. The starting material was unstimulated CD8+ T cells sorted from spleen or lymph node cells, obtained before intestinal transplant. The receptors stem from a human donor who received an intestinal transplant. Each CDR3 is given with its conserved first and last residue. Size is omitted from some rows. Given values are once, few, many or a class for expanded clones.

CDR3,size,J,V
CASSDQSSYEQYF,.,TRBJ2-7,TRBV6-1
CASSGVDRFWRSTNEKLFF,.,TRBJ1-4,TRBV2
CAWRPIRTATTYEQYF,.,TRBJ2-7,TRBV30
CANADLAGGTDTQYF,.,TRBJ2-3,TRBV10-3
CASSNRAPFSPLHF,.,TRBJ1-6,TRBV4-1
CSVGGELETQYF,.,TRBJ2-5,TRBV29-1
CASSLAVANEQFF,.,TRBJ2-1,TRBV27
CASSQVGGVRTEAFF,.,TRBJ1-1,TRBV4-1
CASTLDWGSYNEQFF,.,TRBJ2-1,TRBV6-1
CASSLDSTGGPSNEQFF,.,TRBJ2-1,TRBV11-2
CASSWGQGGYEQYF,.,TRBJ2-7,TRBV27
CASRDSLLSTDTQYF,.,TRBJ2-3,TRBV2
CASSLDRSSGNTIYF,.,TRBJ1-3,TRBV10-2
CASTGGGGYTF,.,TRBJ1-2,TRBV19
CASSLGNNEQFF,.,TRBJ2-1,TRBV5-1
CASSRGAGYQETQYF,.,TRBJ2-5,TRBV27
CASSSSKADEQFF,.,TRBJ2-1,TRBV4-1
CASSLTSGETQYF,once,TRBJ2-5,TRBV5-1
CATSRDSYYRDQPQHF,.,TRBJ1-5,TRBV15
CASSLARQLNTEAFF,.,TRBJ1-1,TRBV5-5
CASSTTGVGELFF,.,TRBJ2-2,TRBV6-5
CASKRGPSDTEAFF,.,TRBJ1-1,TRBV2
CASSQEGLAHEQFF,.,TRBJ2-1,TRBV4-1
CASSSPGQGIQETQYF,.,TRBJ2-5,TRBV5-1
CASSLGSQGNNQPQHF,.,TRBJ1-5,TRBV5-6
CASSQVSTRGEQYF,.,TRBJ2-7,TRBV4-1
CASSPGTTGWDTQYF,.,TRBJ2-3,TRBV7-3
CASSLEASSGNTIYF,few,TRBJ1-3,TRBV7-2
CASSEEGYGQGRSGYTF,.,TRBJ1-2,TRBV6-1